This T cell receptor beta chain was sequenced during a study of blood T cells in healthy people across ages. Together with a sample-barcoded 5' primer, a J-beta primer mix was included in a second PCR lasting roughly 6 to 12 cycles. Individual samples furnished no less than 2.5 million CDR3-containing paired-end reads apiece. TCRdb independently ran MiXCR on the 5' RACE reads; one entry per CDR3 protein. The data hold 540,000 or so distinct CDR3 sequences, with 25% to 30% observed a single time. CDR1 is SGHNT, CDR2 YENEEA, per germline. The CDR3 is made up of 12 amino acids. V is TRBV11-3 and J is TRBJ2-5; D unclear. With the DNA end fitting TRBJ2-1 better, the J assignment may be wrong. Sequencing was done on a sample of blood. The TCR originated in a woman aged 70 to 79 in good health. CDR3 sequence (DNA): TGTGCCAGCAGCCCTCGGTGGGATGAGCAGTTCTTC. Translating gives CASSPRWDEQFF.